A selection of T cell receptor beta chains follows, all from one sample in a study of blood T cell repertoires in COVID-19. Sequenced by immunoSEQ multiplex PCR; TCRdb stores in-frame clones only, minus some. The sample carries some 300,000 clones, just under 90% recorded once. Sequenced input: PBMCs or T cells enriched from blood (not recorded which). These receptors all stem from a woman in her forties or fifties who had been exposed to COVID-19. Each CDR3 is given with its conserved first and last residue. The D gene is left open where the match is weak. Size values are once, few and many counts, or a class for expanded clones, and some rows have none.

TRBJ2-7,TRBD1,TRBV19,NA,CASSAGPDRVYEQYF,TGTGCCAGTAGTGCAGGGCCGGACAGGGTTTACGAGCAGTACTTC
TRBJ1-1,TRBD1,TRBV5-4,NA,CASNPGTGDTEAFF,TGTGCCAGCAACCCCGGGACAGGGGACACTGAAGCTTTCTTT
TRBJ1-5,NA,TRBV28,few,CASSLSGGLGGPQHF,TGTGCCAGCAGTTTATCTGGAGGGCTGGGGGGGCCCCAGCATTTT
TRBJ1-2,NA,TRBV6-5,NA,CASSQDRSYGYTF,TGTGCCAGCAGCCAAGACAGGAGCTATGGCTACACCTTC
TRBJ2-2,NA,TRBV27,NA,CASSLSLVTGELFF,TGTGCCAGCAGTTTAAGCCTGGTTACCGGGGAGCTGTTTTTT
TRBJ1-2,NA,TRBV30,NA,CAWSRWGSDYGYTF,TGTGCCTGGAGTAGGTGGGGCAGCGACTATGGCTACACCTTC
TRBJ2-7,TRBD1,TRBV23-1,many,CASSQSTEDREFPYEQYF,TGCGCCAGCAGTCAATCGACCGAGGACAGGGAATTCCCCTACGAGCAGTACTTC
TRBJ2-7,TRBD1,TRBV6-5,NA,CASRDRGDYEQYF,TGTGCCAGCAGGGACAGGGGTGACTACGAGCAGTACTTC
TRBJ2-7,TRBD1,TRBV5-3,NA,CARSPGQGSSYEQYF,TGTGCCAGAAGCCCCGGACAGGGGAGCTCCTACGAGCAGTACTTC
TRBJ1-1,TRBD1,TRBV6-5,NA,CASTTQGARYEAFF,TGTGCCAGCACAACACAGGGGGCGCGGTATGAAGCTTTCTTT
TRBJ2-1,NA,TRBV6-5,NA,CASSYRGFSYNEQFF,TGTGCCAGCAGTTACCGGGGTTTTTCCTACAATGAGCAGTTCTTC
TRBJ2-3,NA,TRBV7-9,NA,CASSLGPDTQYF,TGTGCCAGCAGCTTGGGCCCAGATACGCAGTATTTT
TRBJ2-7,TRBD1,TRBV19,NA,CASSTENRGPYEQYF,TGTGCCAGTAGTACAGAAAACAGGGGGCCCTACGAGCAGTACTTC
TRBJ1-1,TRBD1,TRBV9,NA,CASSAGQGRTEAFF,TGTGCCAGCAGCGCCGGACAGGGAAGGACTGAAGCTTTCTTT
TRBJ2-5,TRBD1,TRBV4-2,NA,CASSQRQGLQETQYF,TGTGCCAGCAGCCAGCGACAGGGATTGCAAGAGACCCAGTACTTC
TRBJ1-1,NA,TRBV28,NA,CASSFTRGSLNTEAFF,TGTGCCAGCAGTTTCACCCGGGGTAGCCTGAACACTGAAGCTTTCTTT
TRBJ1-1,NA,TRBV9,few,CASSSRQNTEAFF,TGTGCCAGCAGCTCCAGACAGAACACTGAAGCTTTCTTT
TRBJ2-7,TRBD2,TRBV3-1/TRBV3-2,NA,CASSQDVASGGFYEQYF,TGTGCCAGCAGCCAAGATGTCGCTAGCGGGGGGTTTTACGAGCAGTACTTC
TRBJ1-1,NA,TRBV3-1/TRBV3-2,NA,CASSQDGMNTEAFF,TGTGCCAGCAGCCAAGACGGGATGAACACTGAAGCTTTCTTT
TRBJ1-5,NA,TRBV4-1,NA,CASSQIKPGVQLQPQHF,TGCGCCAGCAGCCAAATAAAACCGGGAGTCCAACTTCAGCCCCAGCATTTT
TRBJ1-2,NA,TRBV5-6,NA,CASSFPGMRGYTF,TGTGCCAGCAGCTTTCCGGGAATGCGAGGCTACACCTTC
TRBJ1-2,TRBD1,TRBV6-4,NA,CASTPTGGLSFGYTF,TGTGCCAGCACCCCGACAGGGGGCTTGAGTTTTGGCTACACCTTC
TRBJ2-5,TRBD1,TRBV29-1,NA,CSVGDSAAQYF,TGCAGCGTTGGGGACAGCGCGGCCCAGTACTTC
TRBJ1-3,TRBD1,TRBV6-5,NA,CASSRTGDSGNTIYF,TGTGCCAGCAGTAGGACAGGGGACTCTGGAAACACCATATATTTT
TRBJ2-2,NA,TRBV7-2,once,CASSSDGRVGGRLFF,TGTGCCAGCAGCTCGGACGGTCGGGTCGGGGGGCGGCTGTTTTTT
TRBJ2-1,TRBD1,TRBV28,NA,CASSSPTGWSYNEQFF,TGTGCCAGCAGTTCCCCGACAGGGTGGTCCTACAATGAGCAGTTCTTC
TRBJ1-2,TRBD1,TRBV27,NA,CASSRQGYGYTF,TGTGCCAGCAGTCGACAGGGCTATGGCTACACCTTC
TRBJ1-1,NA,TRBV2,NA,CASSERGSVMNTEAFF,TGTGCCAGCAGTGAACGGGGATCAGTCATGAACACTGAAGCTTTCTTT
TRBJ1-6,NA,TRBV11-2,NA,CASSFGVSYNSPLHF,TGTGCCAGCAGCTTCGGGGTATCCTATAATTCACCCCTCCACTTT
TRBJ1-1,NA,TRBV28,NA,CAIRGQNTEAFF,TGTGCCATCCGCGGGCAGAACACTGAAGCTTTCTTT
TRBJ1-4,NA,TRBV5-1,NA,CASSREYRATNEKLFF,TGCGCCAGCAGCCGAGAATACAGGGCTACTAATGAAAAACTGTTTTTT
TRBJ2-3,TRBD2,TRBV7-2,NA,CASSLGPGTSGGALDTQYF,TGTGCCAGCAGCTTAGGCCCCGGGACTAGCGGGGGGGCCTTGGATACGCAGTATTTT
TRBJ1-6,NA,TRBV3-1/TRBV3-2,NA,CASSAESSYNSPLHF,TGTGCCAGCAGCGCCGAGAGCTCCTATAATTCACCCCTCCACTTT
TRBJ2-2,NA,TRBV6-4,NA,CASASLGGTGELFF,TGTGCCAGCGCCAGCCTGGGGGGCACCGGGGAGCTGTTTTTT
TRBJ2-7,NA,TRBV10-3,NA,CAISVGEYEQYF,TGTGCCATCAGTGTCGGGGAGTATGAGCAGTACTTC
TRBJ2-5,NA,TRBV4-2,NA,CASSQVGGVETQYF,TGTGCCAGCAGCCAAGTTGGGGGCGTGGAGACCCAGTACTTC
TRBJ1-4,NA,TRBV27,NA,CASSLSEGRGEKLFF,TGTGCCAGCAGTTTATCGGAGGGTAGGGGTGAAAAACTGTTTTTT
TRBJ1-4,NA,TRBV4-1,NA,CASSQVRSEKLFF,TGCGCCAGCAGCCAAGTCAGGTCTGAAAAACTGTTTTTT
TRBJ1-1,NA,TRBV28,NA,CASSLEQTGNTEAFF,TGTGCCAGCAGTTTAGAGCAAACAGGGAACACTGAAGCTTTCTTT
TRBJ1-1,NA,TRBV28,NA,CATGATTEAFF,TGTGCCACTGGGGCTACCACTGAAGCTTTCTTT
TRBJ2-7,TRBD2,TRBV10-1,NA,CASRGLRGGGNHYEQYF,TGCGCCAGCAGGGGACTGAGGGGCGGGGGAAATCACTACGAGCAGTACTTC
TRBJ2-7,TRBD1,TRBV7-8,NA,CASSLPGQTTYEQYF,TGTGCCAGCAGCTTGCCGGGACAGACGACTTACGAGCAGTACTTC
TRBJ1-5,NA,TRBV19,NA,CASSKGRGSINQPQHF,TGTGCCAGTAGTAAAGGTAGGGGCAGCATAAATCAGCCCCAGCATTTT
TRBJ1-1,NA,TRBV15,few,CATKLPSGGTEAFF,TGTGCCACCAAACTACCGTCCGGGGGCACTGAAGCTTTCTTT
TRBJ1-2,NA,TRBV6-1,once,CASSEGQANYGYTF,TGTGCCAGCAGTGAAGGACAGGCGAACTATGGCTACACCTTC
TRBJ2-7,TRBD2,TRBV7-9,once,CASSLAEGLATAYEQYF,TGTGCCAGCAGCTTAGCAGAGGGACTAGCGACAGCCTACGAGCAGTACTTC
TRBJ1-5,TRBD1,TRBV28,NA,CASRGDRFSNQPQHF,TGTGCCAGCAGAGGGGACAGATTTAGCAATCAGCCCCAGCATTTT
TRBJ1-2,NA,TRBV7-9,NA,CASSLGGTGDSRGYTF,TGTGCCAGCAGCTTAGGGGGCACAGGCGATTCGCGGGGCTACACCTTC
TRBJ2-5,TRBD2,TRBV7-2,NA,CASSLGLAGGPETQYF,TGTGCCAGCAGCTTAGGACTAGCGGGGGGACCAGAGACCCAGTACTTC
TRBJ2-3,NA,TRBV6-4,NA,CAPGGTDTQYF,TGTGCCCCGGGCGGGACAGATACGCAGTATTTT
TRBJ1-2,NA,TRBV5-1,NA,CASSLPQGNRGYTF,TGCGCCAGCAGTCTACCGCAGGGGAATCGTGGCTACACCTTC
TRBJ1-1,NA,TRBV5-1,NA,CASSRTGSTEAFF,TGCGCCAGCAGCAGAACAGGGAGCACTGAAGCTTTCTTT